These 13 T cell receptor beta chains were sequenced from one sample in a study of CD8 T cells in ankylosing spondylitis. Each CDR3 protein gets one entry after TCRdb re-called the 5' RACE reads with MiXCR. Counted here are approximately 31,000 distinct CDR3 sequences, around 30% occurring once; the ten biggest clones make up about 48%. Sequenced material: synovial fluid, either unsorted or a sorted T cell fraction (not recorded which). The receptors were gathered from a male donor with ankylosing spondylitis.

The rearrangement uses TRBV11-3 and TRBJ2-1; D perhaps matches TRBD1 (6 bases). V lost 10 bases to trimming and J lost 4 bases, with 14 bases between them. This CDR3 is built from 13 residues. The germline V gene encodes CDR1 SGHNT and CDR2 YENEEA. The CDR3 loop is CATGTTTYNEQFF. The CDR3 nucleotides are TGTGCCACCGGGACAACGACTTACAATGAGCAGTTCTTC.

In its sample, this clonotype was seen once. The genes are TRBV20-1 and TRBJ1-1, with 7 positions matching TRBD1. Trimming cost V 5 bases and J 3 bases; bases outside gene matches: 9. The length of the CDR3 is 14 residues. From germline, CDR1 is DFQATT and CDR2 SNEGSKA (reference sequence). CDR3 DNA: TGCAGTGCTCCCCTCGGGGACAGCCACACTGAAGCTTTCTTT. It specifies CSAPLGDSHTEAFF.

This clonotype was found many times. The J gene is TRBJ2-3, the V gene TRBV25-1; 12 bases agree with TRBD2. The CDR3 has 18 amino acids. The V gene's germline CDR1 is MGHDK and CDR2 SYGVNS. Trimming took 5 bases from V and 3 from J; bases not matched to a gene: 12. Here the CDR3 reads CASSMLATSGSQTDTQYF. CDR3 sequence (DNA): TGTGCCAGCAGTATGCTTGCGACTAGCGGGAGTCAGACAGATACGCAGTATTTT.

Ten or more counts support this clonotype. The gene calls are TRBV9 and TRBJ1-2; D gene ambiguous. V was cut by 4 bases and J by 8 bases, with 27 bases left in between. The germline gives CDR1 SGDLS, CDR2 YYNGEE. The CDR3 sequence is 17 residues long. The CDR3 bases are TGTGCCAGCAGCACCCCTCGGGAATGGCCGGCCCCGAGCGGCTACACCTTC. The encoded protein is CASSTPREWPAPSGYTF.

This clonotype was recorded at least ten times. The V and J genes are TRBV3-1 and TRBJ1-2; tentatively, D is TRBD1 (5 bases). V gave up 0 bases and J gave up 4 bases, with 9 bases separating them. Germline CDR1 LGHDT, CDR2 YNNKEL (reference sequence). The length of the CDR3 is 14 residues. The DNA for the CDR3 is TGTGCCAGCAGCCAAGATCAGGGAGGCTATGGCTACACCTTC. Translating it yields CASSQDQGGYGYTF.

This clonotype was counted between two and nine times. The rearrangement links TRBV7-8 to TRBJ2-1; tentative D call: TRBD2 (5 bases). Between the trimmed V and J ends, which lost 6 bases and 5 bases, there was a span of 14 bases. The CDR3 contains 14 residues. Germline CDR1 is SGHVS and CDR2 is FQNEAQ. CDR3 coding DNA: TGTGCCAGCAGTTCACCCGGGGTGAACAATGAGCAGTTCTTC. This gives the protein CASSSPGVNNEQFF.

This clonotype was seen a few times. V usage is TRBV13 and J usage is TRBJ1-4; unclear D gene. The CDR3 is made up of 14 amino acids. The germline V gene encodes CDR1 PRHDT and CDR2 FYEKMQ (reference sequence). Between the trimmed V and J ends, which lost 4 bases and 3 bases, there was a span of 9 bases. The CDR3 loop reads CASSSASANEKLFF. In DNA form, the CDR3 reads TGTGCCAGCAGCTCCGCATCGGCTAATGAAAAACTGTTTTTT.

The chain joins TRBV15 to TRBJ1-4, with 8 nucleotides matching TRBD1. The ends lost 0 bases at V and 5 bases at J; junction bases unmatched: 5. Germline lookup yields CDR1 LNHNV and CDR2 YYDKDF (reference sequence). This CDR3 spans 16 amino acids. The CDR3 DNA follows: TGTGCCACCAGCAGAGATGAGGGGACAGGCAATGAAAAACTGTTTTTT. Its translation: CATSRDEGTGNEKLFF.

This chain joins TRBV2 and TRBJ2-6; TRBD2 agrees at 8 bases. The germline V gene has CDR1 SNHLY and CDR2 FYNNEI. This CDR3 is 21 amino acids long. With V trimmed by 3 bases and J by 0 bases, 16 bases remained unmatched. In DNA, the CDR3 is TGTGCCAGCAGTGACTGGGGCCCCCAGACTAGCGCCATCTCTGGGGCCAACGTCCTGACTTTC. Translated, it gives CASSDWGPQTSAISGANVLTF.

The chain carries TRBV4-1 and TRBJ1-2, with D hard to call. CDR1 and CDR2 from the germline V gene are MGHRA and YSYEKL. Trimming pared 4 bases from V and 2 bases from J, leaving 11 bases between. The CDR3 has 14 amino acids. The CDR3 DNA sequence: TGCGCCAGCAGCCGGTGGACGGGAAACTATGGCTACACCTTC. It is translated as CASSRWTGNYGYTF.

The table lists this clonotype with a few counts. The chain employs TRBV7-8 and TRBJ2-1, with 15 bases aligning to TRBD2. Losses at the gene ends were 5 bases for V and 3 bases for J; bases not matched to a gene: 5. This CDR3 contains 17 residues. The germline CDR1 and CDR2 sequences are SGHVS and FQNEAQ. CDR3 sequence reads: CASSPGTSGRNYNEQFF. CDR3 in DNA: TGTGCCAGCAGCCCCGGGACTAGCGGGAGGAACTACAATGAGCAGTTCTTC.

This sequence joins TRBV12-3 or TRBV12-4 and TRBJ2-1; no firm D call. The V end lost 8 bases, the J end lost 5 bases, and 16 bases lay between the germline ends. This CDR3 has 14 residues. In DNA, the CDR3 is TGTGCCAGCCTCCTTGCCGGGCTCAACAATGAGCAGTTCTTC. As protein: CASLLAGLNNEQFF.

By sample share, this clonotype is medium-sized. This rearrangement joins TRBV6-6 to TRBJ1-1; D unclear. V dropped 4 bases and J dropped 4 bases, with 10 bases sitting between them. Per the germline V gene, CDR1 is MNHNY and CDR2 is SVGAGI (reference sequence). The CDR3 runs 13 residues. The CDR3 nucleotides read TGTGCCAGCAGTTTAACGGGTGGCACTGAAGCTTTCTTT. It translates to CASSLTGGTEAFF.